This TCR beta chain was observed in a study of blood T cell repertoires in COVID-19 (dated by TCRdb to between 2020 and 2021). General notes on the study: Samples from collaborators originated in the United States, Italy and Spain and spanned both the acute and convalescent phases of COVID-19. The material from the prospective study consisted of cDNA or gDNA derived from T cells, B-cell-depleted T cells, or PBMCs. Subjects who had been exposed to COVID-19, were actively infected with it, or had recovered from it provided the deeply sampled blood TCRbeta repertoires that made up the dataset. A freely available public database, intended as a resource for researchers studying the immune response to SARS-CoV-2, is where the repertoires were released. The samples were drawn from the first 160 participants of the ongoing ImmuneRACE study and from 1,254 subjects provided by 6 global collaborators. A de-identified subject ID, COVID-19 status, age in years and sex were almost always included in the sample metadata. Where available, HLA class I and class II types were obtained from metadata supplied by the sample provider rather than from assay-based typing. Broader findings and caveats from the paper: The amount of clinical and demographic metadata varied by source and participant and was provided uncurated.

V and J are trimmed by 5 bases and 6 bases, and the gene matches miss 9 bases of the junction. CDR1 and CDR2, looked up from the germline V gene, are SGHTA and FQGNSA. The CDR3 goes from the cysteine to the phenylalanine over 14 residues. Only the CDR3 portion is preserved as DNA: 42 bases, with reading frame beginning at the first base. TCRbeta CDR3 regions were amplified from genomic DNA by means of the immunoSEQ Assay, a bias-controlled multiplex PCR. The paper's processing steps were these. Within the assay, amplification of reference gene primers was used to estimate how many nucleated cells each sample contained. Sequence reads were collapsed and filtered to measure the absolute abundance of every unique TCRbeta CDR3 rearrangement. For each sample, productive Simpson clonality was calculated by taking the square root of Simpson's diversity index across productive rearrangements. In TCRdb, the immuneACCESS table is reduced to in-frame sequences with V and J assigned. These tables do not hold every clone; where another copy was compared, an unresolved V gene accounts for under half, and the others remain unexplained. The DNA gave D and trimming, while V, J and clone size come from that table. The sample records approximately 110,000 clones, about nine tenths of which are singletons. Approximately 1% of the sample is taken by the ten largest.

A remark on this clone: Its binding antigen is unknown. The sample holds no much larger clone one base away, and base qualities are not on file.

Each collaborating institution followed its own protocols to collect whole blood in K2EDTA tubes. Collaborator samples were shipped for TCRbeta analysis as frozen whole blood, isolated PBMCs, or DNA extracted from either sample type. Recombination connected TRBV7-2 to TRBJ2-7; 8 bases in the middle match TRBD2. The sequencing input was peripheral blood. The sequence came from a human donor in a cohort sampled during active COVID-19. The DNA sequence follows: TGTGCCAGCAGCCCTAAAGCGGGAGCTGGCGAGCAGTACTTC. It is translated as CASSPKAGAGEQYF.